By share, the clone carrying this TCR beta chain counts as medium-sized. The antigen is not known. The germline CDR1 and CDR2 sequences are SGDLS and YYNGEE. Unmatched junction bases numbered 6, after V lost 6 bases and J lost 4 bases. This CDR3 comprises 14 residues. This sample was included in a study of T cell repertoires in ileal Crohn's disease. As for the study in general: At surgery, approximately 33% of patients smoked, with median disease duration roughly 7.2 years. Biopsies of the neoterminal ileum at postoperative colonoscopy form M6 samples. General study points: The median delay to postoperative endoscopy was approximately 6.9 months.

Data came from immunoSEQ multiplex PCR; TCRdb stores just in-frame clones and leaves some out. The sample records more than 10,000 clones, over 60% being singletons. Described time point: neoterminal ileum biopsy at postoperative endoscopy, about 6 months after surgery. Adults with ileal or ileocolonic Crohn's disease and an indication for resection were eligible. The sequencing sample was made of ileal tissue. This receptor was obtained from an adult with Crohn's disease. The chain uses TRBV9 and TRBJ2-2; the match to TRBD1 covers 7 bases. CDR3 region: CASMGQLSTGELFF. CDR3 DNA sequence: TGTGCCAGCATGGGACAGCTGAGCACCGGGGAGCTGTTTTTT.